These 13 T cell receptor beta chains were all obtained from the same sample, sequenced in a study of blood T cell repertoires in COVID-19. TCRdb's copy holds only in-frame clones and misses some; the assay was immunoSEQ multiplex PCR. The sample holds 250,000 or so clones; roughly 87% are singletons and the top ten take just over 2.5%. Sequenced input: PBMCs or T cells enriched from blood (not recorded which). All receptors come from a woman in her twenties or thirties with acute COVID-19.

The chain has TRBV30 and TRBJ2-3; D perhaps matches TRBD1 (5 bases). The CDR3 sequence is 13 residues long. Trimming shortened V by 1 base and J by 4 bases, and 9 bases separated the two germline ends. Germline V lookup: CDR1 GTSNPN, CDR2 SVGIG (reference sequence). The CDR3 DNA is TGTGCCTGGAGTGGGGGCCGGTCAGATACGCAGTATTTT. The encoded protein is CAWSGGRSDTQYF.

J is TRBJ2-7 and V is TRBV21-1; TRBD1 reflects the table's D call only, with no check against the DNA. TRBV21-1 is given as a pseudogene. This CDR3 contains 14 residues. In DNA, the CDR3 is TGTGCCAGCAGCAGAGGACAGGGGGTCTACGAGCAGTACTTC. Residues: CASSRGQGVYEQYF.

CDR3 DNA: TGCGCCAGCAGCACCACGGGACTAGCGGGACTCGCCGGGGAGCTGTTTTTT. This translates into CASSTTGLAGLAGELFF. This chain links TRBV5-1 with TRBJ2-2, with TRBD2 identical over 13 bases. This CDR3 is 17 amino acids long. Germline V gene sequence: CDR1 SGHRS, CDR2 YFSETQ. The V segment lost 4 bases and the J segment 6 bases; nucleotides outside the gene matches: 9.

This chain joins TRBV3-1 (or the pseudogene TRBV3-2) and TRBJ1-2; TRBD1 agrees at 7 bases. With 6 bases clipped from V and 4 bases from J, the junction kept 5 bases outside the gene matches. This CDR3 is built from 13 residues. Germline V lookup: CDR1 LGHDT, CDR2 YNNKEL (reference sequence). The DNA of the CDR3 is TGTGCCAGCAGTTTGACAGGGCCCTATGGCTACACCTTC. This encodes CASSLTGPYGYTF.

The rearrangement uses TRBV5-6 and TRBJ1-1; 9 bases map to TRBD1. Trimming took 0 bases from V and 3 from J; bases not matched to a gene: 3. Germline-derived CDR1 and CDR2 are SGHDT and YYEEEE. This CDR3 is built from 15 residues. CDR3 protein: CASSLEGQGHTEAFF. CDR3 bases: TGTGCCAGCAGCTTGGAGGGACAGGGACACACTGAAGCTTTCTTT.

In nucleotides, the CDR3 is TGTGCCAGCAGTCTCTCCTACGAGCAGTACTTC. Its translation: CASSLSYEQYF. The chain is built from TRBV13 and TRBJ2-7; D is unresolved. The CDR3 sequence is 11 residues long. The germline V gene has CDR1 PRHDT and CDR2 FYEKMQ (reference sequence). Trimming stripped 6 bases from V and 0 bases from J, with 3 bases between.

The chain employs TRBV6-6 and TRBJ2-7; 7 bases align to TRBD1. The CDR3 is 13 residues long. V lost 2 bases to trimming and J lost 3 bases; unmatched junction nucleotides: 1. CDR1 and CDR2 (germline): MNHNY, SVGAGI (reference sequence). CDR3 amino acids: CASSYQGDYEQYF. The CDR3, as DNA: TGTGCCAGCAGTTACCAGGGGGACTACGAGCAGTACTTC.

The CDR3 sequence is CSVSGTGYGYTF. The DNA for the CDR3 is TGCAGCGTTTCCGGGACAGGCTATGGCTACACCTTC. The genes are TRBV29-1 and TRBJ1-2, with 8 bases aligning to TRBD1. In germline, CDR1 is SQVTM, CDR2 ANQGSEA. The CDR3 contains 12 residues. The ends lost 5 bases at V and 4 bases at J; junction bases unmatched: 3.

V gene TRBV5-1 combines with J gene TRBJ2-5; D is perhaps TRBD2 (6 bases). V lost 4 bases and J lost 2, with 15 bases in between. Germline values: CDR1 SGHRS, CDR2 YFSETQ. The CDR3 extends over 15 amino acids. CDR3 protein: CASSGALDYQETQYF. The CDR3 nucleotides read TGCGCCAGCAGCGGAGCACTGGACTATCAAGAGACCCAGTACTTC.

The chain employs TRBV25-1 and TRBJ1-1, with D uncertain. Germline V gene lookup returns CDR1 MGHDK and CDR2 SYGVNS. The CDR3 has 12 residues. V shed 1 base and J shed 5 bases, with 5 bases lying between them. This CDR3 reads CASSESGTEAFF. CDR3 sequence (DNA): TGTGCCAGCAGTGAATCGGGAACTGAAGCTTTCTTT.

The chain links TRBV6-5 to TRBJ2-7, with D possibly matching TRBD2 (5 bases). The CDR3 is made up of 16 amino acids. Germline V CDR1 and CDR2: MNHEY, SVGAGI. V lost 2 bases and J 2 bases, leaving 16 bases between the germline ends. The CDR3 reads CASSYEAESSTYEQYF. CDR3 DNA sequence: TGTGCCAGCAGTTACGAAGCGGAGTCGAGCACCTACGAGCAGTACTTC.

The CDR3: CASSVAGVGGETQYF. CDR3 nucleotide sequence: TGTGCCAGCAGCGTGGCGGGTGTAGGGGGAGAGACCCAGTACTTC. This rearrangement joins TRBV9 to TRBJ2-5, with a weak D call TRBD1 (6 bases). The CDR3 loop spans 15 amino acids. V was shortened by 2 bases and J by 4 bases, with 15 bases between the two germline ends. Germline V gene data show CDR1 as SGDLS and CDR2 as YYNGEE. The complete variable domain, with remaining parts taken from reference TRBV9 and TRBJ2-5, reads DSGVTQTPKHLITATGQRVTLRCSPRSGDLSVYWYQQSLDQGLQFLIQYYNGEERAKGNILERFSAQQFPDLHSELNLSSLELGDSALYFCASSVAGVGGETQYFGPGTRLLVL.

The chain joins TRBV2 to TRBJ1-1; D uncertain. Trimming left V 2 bases short and J 1 base short, with 23 bases between. The CDR3 length is 19 residues. Germline loops: CDR1 SNHLY, CDR2 FYNNEI. CDR3 loop: CASSESGGQLLSPNTEAFF. The CDR3 nucleotides are TGTGCCAGCAGTGAATCAGGCGGGCAGCTACTCAGCCCGAACACTGAAGCTTTCTTT.